Shown below are 26 T cell receptor beta chains from a single sample sequenced in a study of post-analysis software for immune sequencing data. These TCRs' antigens remain unknown. Notes on the study in general: There were five TRBV segments more frequent in patients than controls, and TRBV5-6, TRBV5-1 and TRBV20-1 were among them.

TCR beta cDNA libraries had unique molecular identifiers. TCRdb analysed the PCR reads with MiXCR anew, one entry per CDR3 protein. The sample lists roughly 400,000 distinct CDR3 sequences, roughly 38% occurring once. Material for sequencing was blood. All receptors derive from a girl aged 2 to 10 with multiple sclerosis.

This clonotype was counted between two and nine times. This chain connects TRBV6-2 or TRBV6-3 to TRBJ2-7, with D possibly matching TRBD1 (5 bases). The CDR3 is made up of 15 amino acids. V dropped 5 bases and J dropped 3 bases, with 17 bases sitting between them. The V gene's germline CDR1 is MNHEY and CDR2 SVGEGT. The CDR3 DNA follows: TGTGCCAGCAGTGGAAAGGGGTTCCGTGTCTACGAGCAGTACTTC. Its translation is CASSGKGFRVYEQYF.

V is TRBV5-1 and J is TRBJ1-1, with 11 bases fitting TRBD1. Germline V gene data show CDR1 as SGHRS and CDR2 as YFSETQ. The V segment lost 4 bases and the J segment 0 bases; nucleotides outside the gene matches: 17. There are 20 residues in the CDR3. The CDR3, as DNA: TGCGCCAGCAGCGGACAGGGGGCGACCGGTCCTAACGACATGAACACTGAAGCTTTCTTT. It encodes CASSGQGATGPNDMNTEAFF.

The CDR3 nucleotides read TGTGCCAGCAGTCCCTCGAGGGGCATACCCGGCACAGATACGCAGTATTTT. Its protein is CASSPSRGIPGTDTQYF. J is TRBJ2-3 and V is TRBV28; D may correspond to TRBD1 or TRBD2 (5 bases each). From germline, CDR1 is MDHEN and CDR2 SYDVKM. The CDR3 totals 17 residues. The V end lost 5 bases, the J end lost 1 base, and 19 bases lay between the germline ends.

The V call is TRBV12-3 or TRBV12-4, the J call TRBJ2-1; D not resolved. The CDR3 runs 14 residues. With 6 bases removed from V and 7 bases from J, the gap between germline ends came to 16 bases. The CDR3 DNA sequence: TGTGCCAGCAGGCGCTCTTGGCAGACGAATGAGCAGTTCTTC. Translated, it gives CASRRSWQTNEQFF.

This clonotype was counted a few times. The chain uses TRBV6-6 and TRBJ2-1; D gene unclear. This CDR3 is 11 amino acids long. Trimming left V 5 bases short and J 8 bases short, with 7 bases between. Germline V gives CDR1 MNHNY, CDR2 SVGAGI (reference sequence). The chain's CDR3 is CASSAFDEQFF. CDR3 in DNA: TGTGCCAGCAGTGCTTTCGATGAGCAGTTCTTC.

This clonotype showed up just a few times. The gene calls are TRBV15 and TRBJ2-7; 8 bases are shared with TRBD1. CDR3 size: 16 residues. With 3 bases clipped from V and 1 base from J, the junction kept 8 bases outside the gene matches. Germline V lookup: CDR1 LNHNV, CDR2 YYDKDF (reference sequence). The CDR3 DNA reads as TGTGCCACCAGCAGTGAACTGACAGGGGCGTCCTACGAGCAGTACTTC. As protein: CATSSELTGASYEQYF.

This clonotype was counted only a few times. This rearrangement joins TRBV2 to TRBJ1-2, with no clear D. The V gene's germline CDR1 is SNHLY and CDR2 FYNNEI. V lost 5 bases and J lost 8, with 18 bases in between. CDR3 length: 14 amino acids. The CDR3 DNA reads TGTGCCAGCAGTTCCGTCGTCCTGTCCAGGGGCTACACCTTC. Translating it yields CASSSVVLSRGYTF. Together with reference TRBV2 and TRBJ1-2, the CDR3 gives the full variable domain: EPEVTQTPSHQVTQMGQEVILRCVPISNHLYFYWYRQILGQKVEFLVSFYNNEISEKSEIFDDQFSVERPDGSNFTLKIRSTKLEDSAMYFCASSSVVLSRGYTFGSGTRLTVV.

The CDR3 region has the DNA TGTGCCAGCAGCTTGCTCTCTAGCCTCACAGATACGCAGTATTTT. Protein sequence: CASSLLSSLTDTQYF. The V call is TRBV5-5, the J call TRBJ2-3, with a tentative D call TRBD2 (5 bases). The V end was cut by 1 base, the J end by 2 bases, with 11 bases between. Germline V gene data show CDR1 as SGHKS and CDR2 as YYEKEE (reference sequence). The CDR3 is 15 amino acids.

The chain combines TRBV9 with TRBJ1-4, with D possibly TRBD1 on 6 matching bases. Trimming removed 4 bases at V and 0 bases at J, with 13 bases between. Germline CDR1 and CDR2: SGDLS and YYNGEE. The CDR3 contains 16 residues. The CDR3 reads CASSKTGTPTNEKLFF. CDR3 DNA: TGTGCCAGCAGCAAAACAGGGACACCAACTAATGAAAAACTGTTTTTT.

This chain uses TRBV6-5 with TRBJ2-1; 7 nucleotides align to TRBD1. V shed 6 bases and J 10 bases; nucleotides not matched to a gene: 6. The CDR3 extends over 12 amino acids. Germline CDR1 is MNHEY and CDR2 is SVGAGI. CDR3 amino acids: CASRGDRVEQFF. Written as DNA, the CDR3 is TGTGCCAGCAGAGGAGACAGGGTCGAGCAGTTCTTC.

In regard to this clonotype: A junction end diverges from the germline sequence, so it may reflect a read error. The chain joins TRBV5-1 to TRBJ2-7; perhaps TRBD1 as D (6 bases). CDR1 is SGHRS, CDR2 YFSETQ, per germline. The CDR3 length is 15 residues. The CDR3 bases are TGCGCCAGCAGCTTACTAACAGGGATCCCGTACGGGCAGTACTTC. The encoded protein is CASSLLTGIPYGQYF.

This chain uses TRBV5-5 with TRBJ1-1; a possible D gene is TRBD1 (5 bases). This CDR3 has 15 residues. Germline CDR1 and CDR2: SGHKS and YYEKEE (reference sequence). The germline V and J ends were trimmed by 4 bases and 6 bases, with 19 bases remaining between them. The CDR3 reads CASSTGTPDGPEAFF. The CDR3 nucleotides are TGTGCCAGCAGCACCGGGACCCCCGACGGGCCTGAAGCTTTCTTT.

The chain links TRBV11-2 to TRBJ2-1; maybe TRBD2 (7 bases). Germline V gene lookup returns CDR1 SGHAT and CDR2 FQNNGV. The CDR3 runs 18 residues. With 1 base removed from V and 7 bases from J, the gap between germline ends came to 23 bases. DNA for the CDR3: TGTGCCAGCAGCTTAGGCCCTCCTAGGGGGGGACATACTAATGAGCAGTTCTTC. Protein product: CASSLGPPRGGHTNEQFF.

The chain couples TRBV19 to TRBJ2-1; D gene unclear. The CDR3 runs to 17 residues. V lost 5 bases to trimming and J lost 0 bases, with 17 bases between them. CDR1 and CDR2 from the germline V gene are LNHDA and SQIVND (reference sequence). CDR3 protein: CASSPRAHLSSYNEQFF. CDR3 nucleotide sequence: TGTGCCAGTAGTCCACGGGCCCACCTGAGCTCCTACAATGAGCAGTTCTTC.

There are many counts of this clonotype. CDR3 protein: CASSRLASTDTQYF. Here the CDR3 DNA reads TGTGCCAGCAGTCGACTAGCGAGCACAGATACGCAGTATTTT. J is TRBJ2-3 and V is TRBV2, with TRBD2 matching 8 bases. V dropped 5 bases and J dropped 0; count of bases not matched to a gene: 1. This CDR3 contains 14 residues. Looked up from germline, CDR1 is SNHLY and CDR2 is FYNNEI.

V gene TRBV5-4 combines with J gene TRBJ2-1; 8 nucleotides agree with TRBD1. Germline CDR1 is SGHNT and CDR2 is YYREEE (reference sequence). The CDR3 totals 17 residues. Trimming removed 4 bases from V and 7 bases from J; junction bases left unmatched: 16. Here the CDR3 DNA reads TGTGCCAGCAGCCCTACGTGGGGGCGACAGGGGTGGAATGAGCAGTTCTTC. As protein: CASSPTWGRQGWNEQFF.

This clonotype appeared a few times. This sequence joins TRBV7-9 and TRBJ1-4; no firm D call. The V gene's germline CDR1 is SEHNR and CDR2 FQNEAQ (reference sequence). V lost 0 bases and J 3 bases, leaving 8 bases between the germline ends. The CDR3 length is 15 residues. This CDR3 reads CASSLAGGPNEKLFF. Written as DNA, the CDR3 is TGTGCCAGCAGCTTAGCTGGAGGTCCTAATGAAAAACTGTTTTTT.

V usage is TRBV6-5 and J usage is TRBJ2-7, with a weak D call TRBD1 (5 bases). This CDR3 is built from 12 residues. Germline CDR1 is MNHEY and CDR2 is SVGAGI. Between the trimmed V and J ends, which lost 11 bases and 0 bases, there was a span of 11 bases. The CDR3 spells CASKDNSYEQYF. The CDR3 nucleotides read TGTGCCTCAAAGGACAACTCCTACGAGCAGTACTTC.

This chain connects TRBV6-5 to TRBJ1-1; unclear D gene. V dropped 4 bases and J dropped 2 bases, with 8 bases sitting between them. The length of the CDR3 is 13 residues. The germline V gene encodes CDR1 MNHEY and CDR2 SVGAGI. CDR3 DNA sequence: TGTGCCAGCAGTTCGTACAGAAACACTGAAGCTTTCTTT. It yields the protein CASSSYRNTEAFF.

The J gene is TRBJ2-1, the V gene TRBV28; D perhaps matches TRBD1 (6 bases). The CDR3 has 15 amino acids. Germline CDR1 reads MDHEN; CDR2 reads SYDVKM. The germline V and J ends were trimmed by 4 bases and 10 bases, with 20 bases remaining between them. CDR3 sequence: CASSSGIWTAYEQFF. The CDR3 DNA follows: TGTGCCAGCAGTTCGGGGATCTGGACAGCCTACGAGCAGTTCTTC.

The chain is built from TRBV29-1 and TRBJ2-7, with D possibly being TRBD2 (5 bases). The CDR3 spans 13 residues. Trimming cost V 4 bases and J 0 bases, with 10 bases left between them. Germline V lookup: CDR1 SQVTM, CDR2 ANQGSEA. CDR3 residues: CSVVIRDSYEQYF. DNA of the CDR3: TGCAGCGTTGTCATTCGGGACTCCTACGAGCAGTACTTC.

The chain couples TRBV5-1 to TRBJ2-7, with D possibly TRBD1 on 5 matching bases. The V end was cut by 0 bases, the J end by 3 bases, with 16 bases between. Looked up from germline, CDR1 is SGHRS and CDR2 is YFSETQ. CDR3 size: 16 residues. CDR3 DNA: TGCGCCAGCAGCTTGGACATGGGAACAGGCGGCTACGAGCAGTACTTC. This gives the protein CASSLDMGTGGYEQYF.

This chain connects TRBV20-1 to TRBJ2-1; tentatively, D is TRBD1 (6 bases). CDR3 length: 13 residues. Germline V gives CDR1 DFQATT, CDR2 SNEGSKA (reference sequence). V gave up 6 bases and J gave up 10 bases, with 19 bases separating them. CDR3 in DNA: TGCAGTGCCACCGAGCTCAGGGGATGGGAGCAGTTCTTC. Translation gives CSATELRGWEQFF.

Only a few counts were recorded for this clonotype. The chain combines TRBV6-5 with TRBJ1-1; maybe TRBD1 (5 bases). This CDR3 is 16 amino acids long. Germline V gives CDR1 MNHEY, CDR2 SVGAGI. V lost 0 bases to trimming and J lost 4 bases, with 15 bases between them. CDR3 sequence (DNA): TGTGCCAGCAGTTACTCGGTGGGGGGAGCGACCACTGAAGCTTTCTTT. This translates into CASSYSVGGATTEAFF.

The table lists this clonotype with a count of one. The chain joins TRBV14 to TRBJ2-7, with 8 positions matching TRBD1. CDR3 length: 17 amino acids. The germline V gene encodes CDR1 SGHDN and CDR2 FVKESK. Unmatched junction bases numbered 14, after V lost 2 bases and J lost 5 bases. For the CDR3, the DNA is TGTGCCAGCAGCCAACCACTCGGACAGGGCAAGGTCCACGAGCAGTACTTC. Its translation is CASSQPLGQGKVHEQYF.

Remarks on this clonotype: A read error may produce the germline difference seen at one junction end. The chain joins TRBV29-1 to TRBJ2-1, with TRBD2 matching over 7 bases. CDR3 size: 14 residues. CDR1 is SQVTM and CDR2 is ANQGSEA in the germline V gene. The CDR3 DNA follows: TGCGCCACCCCGGGGCGGGAGTATAGGGATGAGCAGCTCTTC. This codes for CATPGREYRDEQLF.